Given below is one TCR beta chain in context. This sample was taken from a study of OX40 agonist ivuxolimab in advanced cancers. The germline V gene has CDR1 MDHEN and CDR2 SYDVKM. The CDR3 length is 20 residues. Trimming removed 4 bases from V and 0 bases from J; junction bases left unmatched: 13. Only in-frame clones appear in the TCRdb table, and some are missing; sequencing was by immunoSEQ multiplex PCR. The table includes more than 15,000 clones, 73% detected once. This receptor was obtained from an adult with an advanced solid tumor such as melanoma, head and neck, liver or kidney cancer. The material was CD4+ or CD8+ T cells sorted from blood, obtained in a trial of the OX40 agonist ivuxolimab. The genes are TRBV28 and TRBJ2-5; 14 bases match TRBD2. CDR3 nucleotides: TGTGCCAGCAGTTCCTTCGCGGGACTAGCGGGAGCCGTGTACCAAGAGACCCAGTACTTC. Translation: CASSSFAGLAGAVYQETQYF.